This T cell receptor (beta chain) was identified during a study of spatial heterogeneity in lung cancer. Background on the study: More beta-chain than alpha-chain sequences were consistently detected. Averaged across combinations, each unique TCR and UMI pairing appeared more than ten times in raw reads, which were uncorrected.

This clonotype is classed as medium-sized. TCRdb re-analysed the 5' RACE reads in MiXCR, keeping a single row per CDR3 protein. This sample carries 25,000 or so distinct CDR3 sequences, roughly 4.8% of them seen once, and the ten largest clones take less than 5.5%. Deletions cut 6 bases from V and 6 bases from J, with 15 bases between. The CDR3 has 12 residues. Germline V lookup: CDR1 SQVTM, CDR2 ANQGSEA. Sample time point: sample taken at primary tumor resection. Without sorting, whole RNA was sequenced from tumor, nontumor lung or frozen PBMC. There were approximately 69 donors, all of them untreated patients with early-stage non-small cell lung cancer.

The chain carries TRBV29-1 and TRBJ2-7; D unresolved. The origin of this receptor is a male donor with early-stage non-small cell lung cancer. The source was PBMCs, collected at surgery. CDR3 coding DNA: TGCAGCGTGGTTTCCGGGTCGGGCGAGCAGTACTTC. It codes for CSVVSGSGEQYF.